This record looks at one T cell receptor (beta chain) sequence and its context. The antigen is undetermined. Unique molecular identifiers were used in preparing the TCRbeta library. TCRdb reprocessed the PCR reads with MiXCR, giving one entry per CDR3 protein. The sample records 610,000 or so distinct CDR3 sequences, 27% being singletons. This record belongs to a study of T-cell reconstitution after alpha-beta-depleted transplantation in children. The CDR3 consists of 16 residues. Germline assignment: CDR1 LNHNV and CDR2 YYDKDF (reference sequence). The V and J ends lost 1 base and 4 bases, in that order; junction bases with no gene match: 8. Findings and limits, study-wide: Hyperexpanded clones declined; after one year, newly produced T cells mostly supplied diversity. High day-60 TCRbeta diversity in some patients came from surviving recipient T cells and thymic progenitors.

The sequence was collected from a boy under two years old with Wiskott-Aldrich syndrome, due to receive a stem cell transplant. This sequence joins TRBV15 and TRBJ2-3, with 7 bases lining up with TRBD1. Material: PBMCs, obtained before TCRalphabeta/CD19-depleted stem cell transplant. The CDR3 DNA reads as TGTGCCACCAGCAGAGGAACAGGGGATCGGGCAGATACGCAGTATTTT. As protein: CATSRGTGDRADTQYF.